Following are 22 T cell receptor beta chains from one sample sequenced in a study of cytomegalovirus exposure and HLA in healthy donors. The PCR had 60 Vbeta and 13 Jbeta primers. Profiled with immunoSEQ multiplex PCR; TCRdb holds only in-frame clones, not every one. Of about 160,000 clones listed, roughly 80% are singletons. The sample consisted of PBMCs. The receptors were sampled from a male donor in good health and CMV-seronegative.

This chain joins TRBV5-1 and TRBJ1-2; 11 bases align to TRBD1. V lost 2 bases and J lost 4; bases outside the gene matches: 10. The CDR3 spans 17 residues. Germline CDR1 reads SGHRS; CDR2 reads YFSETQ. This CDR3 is CASSFTGTGGLTYGYTF. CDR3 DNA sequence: TGCGCCAGCAGCTTTACCGGGACAGGGGGATTGACCTATGGCTACACCTTC.

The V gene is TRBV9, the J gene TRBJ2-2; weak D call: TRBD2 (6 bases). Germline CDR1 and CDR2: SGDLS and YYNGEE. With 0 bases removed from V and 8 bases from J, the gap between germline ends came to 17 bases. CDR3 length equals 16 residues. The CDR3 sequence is CASSVGLVGIIGELFF. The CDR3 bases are TGTGCCAGCAGCGTAGGACTAGTGGGTATAATAGGGGAGCTGTTTTTT.

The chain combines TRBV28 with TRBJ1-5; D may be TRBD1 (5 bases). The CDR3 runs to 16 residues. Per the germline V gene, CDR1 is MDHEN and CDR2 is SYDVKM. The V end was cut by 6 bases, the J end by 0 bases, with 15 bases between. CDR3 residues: CASSPTQGLSNQPQHF. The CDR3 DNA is TGTGCCAGCAGCCCGACGCAGGGTCTTAGCAATCAGCCCCAGCATTTT.

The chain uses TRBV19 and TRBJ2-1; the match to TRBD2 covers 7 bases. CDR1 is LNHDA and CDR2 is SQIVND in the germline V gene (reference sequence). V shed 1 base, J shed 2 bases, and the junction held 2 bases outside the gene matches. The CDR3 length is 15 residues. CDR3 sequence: CASSIVGTTYNEQFF. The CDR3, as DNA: TGTGCCAGTAGTATAGTAGGGACTACCTACAATGAGCAGTTCTTC.

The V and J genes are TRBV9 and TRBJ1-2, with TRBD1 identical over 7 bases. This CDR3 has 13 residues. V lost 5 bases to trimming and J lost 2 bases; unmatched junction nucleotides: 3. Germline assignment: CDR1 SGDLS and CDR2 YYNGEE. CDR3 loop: CASRETGNYGYTF. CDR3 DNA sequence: TGTGCCAGCAGAGAGACAGGGAACTATGGCTACACCTTC.

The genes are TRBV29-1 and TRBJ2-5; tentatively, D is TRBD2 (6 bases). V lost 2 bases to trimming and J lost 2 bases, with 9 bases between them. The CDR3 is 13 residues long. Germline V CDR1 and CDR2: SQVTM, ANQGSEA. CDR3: CSVESGVQETQYF. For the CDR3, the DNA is TGCAGCGTTGAATCGGGGGTACAAGAGACCCAGTACTTC.

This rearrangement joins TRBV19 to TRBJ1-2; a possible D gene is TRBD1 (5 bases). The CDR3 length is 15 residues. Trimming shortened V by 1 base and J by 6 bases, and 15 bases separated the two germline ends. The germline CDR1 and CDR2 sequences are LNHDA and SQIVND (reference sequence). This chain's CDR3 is CASSIGGGAVDGYTF. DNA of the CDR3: TGTGCCAGTAGTATAGGTGGAGGGGCTGTTGATGGCTACACCTTC.

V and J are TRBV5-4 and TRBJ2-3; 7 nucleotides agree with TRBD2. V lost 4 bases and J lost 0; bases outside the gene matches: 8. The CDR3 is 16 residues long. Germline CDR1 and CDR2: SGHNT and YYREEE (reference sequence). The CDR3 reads CASSPKRGTSTDTQYF. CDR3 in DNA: TGTGCCAGCAGCCCAAAGCGGGGAACTAGCACAGATACGCAGTATTTT. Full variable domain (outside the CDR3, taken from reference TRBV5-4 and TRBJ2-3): ETGVTQSPTHLIKTRGQQVTLRCSSQSGHNTVSWYQQALGQGPQFIFQYYREEENGRGNFPPRFSGLQFPNYSSELNVNALELDDSALYLCASSPKRGTSTDTQYFGPGTRLTVL.

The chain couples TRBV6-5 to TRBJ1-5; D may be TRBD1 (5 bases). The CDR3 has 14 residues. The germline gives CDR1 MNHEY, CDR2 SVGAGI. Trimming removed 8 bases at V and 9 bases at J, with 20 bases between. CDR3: CASGGGSPGRPQHF. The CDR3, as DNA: TGTGCCAGCGGTGGGGGGTCCCCAGGCCGGCCCCAGCATTTT.

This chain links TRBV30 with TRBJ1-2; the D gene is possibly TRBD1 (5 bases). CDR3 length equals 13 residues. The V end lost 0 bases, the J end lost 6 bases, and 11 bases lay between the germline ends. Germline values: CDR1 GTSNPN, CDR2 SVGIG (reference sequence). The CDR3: CAWSVQQVDGYTF. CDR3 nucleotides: TGTGCCTGGAGTGTACAACAGGTGGATGGCTACACCTTC.

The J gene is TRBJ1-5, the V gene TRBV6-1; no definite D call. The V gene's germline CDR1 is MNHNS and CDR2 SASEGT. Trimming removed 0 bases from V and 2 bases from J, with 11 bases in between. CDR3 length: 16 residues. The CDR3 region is CASSEARHGGNQPQHF. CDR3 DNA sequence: TGTGCCAGCAGTGAAGCGCGGCACGGTGGCAATCAGCCCCAGCATTTT.

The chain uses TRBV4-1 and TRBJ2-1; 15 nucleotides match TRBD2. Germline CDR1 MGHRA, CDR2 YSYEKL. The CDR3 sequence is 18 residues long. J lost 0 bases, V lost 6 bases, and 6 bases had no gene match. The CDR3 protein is CASRPGLAGGNSYNEQFF. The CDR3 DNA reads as TGCGCCAGCAGGCCGGGACTAGCGGGAGGCAACTCCTACAATGAGCAGTTCTTC.

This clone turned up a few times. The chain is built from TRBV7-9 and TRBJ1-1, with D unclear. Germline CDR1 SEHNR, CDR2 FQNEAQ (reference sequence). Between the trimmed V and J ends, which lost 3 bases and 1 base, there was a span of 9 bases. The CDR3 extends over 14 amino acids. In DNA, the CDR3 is TGTGCCAGCAGCTTCGCCGGAGGGAACACTGAAGCTTTCTTT. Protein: CASSFAGGNTEAFF. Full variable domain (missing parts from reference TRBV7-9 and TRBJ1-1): DTGVSQNPRHKITKRGQNVTFRCDPISEHNRLYWYRQTLGQGPEFLTYFQNEAQLEKSRLLSDRFSAERPKGSFSTLEIQRTEQGDSAMYLCASSFAGGNTEAFFGQGTRLTVV.

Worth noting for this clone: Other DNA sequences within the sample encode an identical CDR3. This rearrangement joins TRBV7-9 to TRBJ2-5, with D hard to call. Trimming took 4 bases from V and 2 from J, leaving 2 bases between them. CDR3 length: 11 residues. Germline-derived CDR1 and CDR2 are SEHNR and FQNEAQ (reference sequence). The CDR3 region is CASSSQETQYF. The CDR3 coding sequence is TGTGCCAGCAGCTCGCAAGAGACCCAGTACTTC. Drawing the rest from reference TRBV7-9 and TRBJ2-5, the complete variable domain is DTGVSQNPRHKITKRGQNVTFRCDPISEHNRLYWYRQTLGQGPEFLTYFQNEAQLEKSRLLSDRFSAERPKGSFSTLEIQRTEQGDSAMYLCASSSQETQYFGPGTRLLVL.

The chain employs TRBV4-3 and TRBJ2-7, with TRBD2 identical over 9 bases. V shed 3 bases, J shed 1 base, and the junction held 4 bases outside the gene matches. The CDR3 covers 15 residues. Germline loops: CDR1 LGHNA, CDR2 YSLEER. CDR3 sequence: CASSHSSGKSYEQYF. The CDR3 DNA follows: TGCGCCAGCAGCCACTCTAGCGGGAAGTCCTACGAGCAGTACTTC.

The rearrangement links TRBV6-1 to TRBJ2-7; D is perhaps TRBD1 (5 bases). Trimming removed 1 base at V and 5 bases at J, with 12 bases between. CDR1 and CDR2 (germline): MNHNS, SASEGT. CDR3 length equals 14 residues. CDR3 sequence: CASSEGIQGHEQYF. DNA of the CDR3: TGTGCCAGCAGTGAAGGGATCCAGGGCCACGAGCAGTACTTC.

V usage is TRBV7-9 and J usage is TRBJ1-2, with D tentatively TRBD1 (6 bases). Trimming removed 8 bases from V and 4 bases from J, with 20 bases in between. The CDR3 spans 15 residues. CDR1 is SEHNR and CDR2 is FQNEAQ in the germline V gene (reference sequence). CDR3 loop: CASSPGAGVPYGYTF. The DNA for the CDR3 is TGTGCCAGCTCACCCGGTGCAGGGGTCCCCTATGGCTACACCTTC.

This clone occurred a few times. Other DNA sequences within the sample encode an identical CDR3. The CDR3 nucleotides read TGTGCCAGTAGTATTCGGCAGGGCAACACTGAAGCTTTCTTT. Translated: CASSIRQGNTEAFF. This rearrangement joins TRBV19 to TRBJ1-1; weak D call: TRBD1 (5 bases). The V gene's germline CDR1 is LNHDA and CDR2 SQIVND (reference sequence). V lost 3 bases and J 2 bases, leaving 10 bases between the germline ends. The CDR3 contains 14 residues.

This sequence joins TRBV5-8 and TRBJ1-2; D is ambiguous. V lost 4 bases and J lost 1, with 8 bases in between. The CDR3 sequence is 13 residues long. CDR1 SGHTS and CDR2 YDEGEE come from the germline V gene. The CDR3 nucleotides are TGTGCCAGCAGCAAACTAAATAACTATGGCTACACCTTC. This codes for CASSKLNNYGYTF.

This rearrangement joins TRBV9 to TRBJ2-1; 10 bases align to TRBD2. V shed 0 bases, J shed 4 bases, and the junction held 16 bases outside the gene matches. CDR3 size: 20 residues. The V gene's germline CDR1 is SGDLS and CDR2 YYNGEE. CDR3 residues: CASSVVDVIASGSVYNEQFF. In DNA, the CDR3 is TGTGCCAGCAGCGTAGTCGATGTCATCGCTAGCGGGAGTGTGTACAATGAGCAGTTCTTC.

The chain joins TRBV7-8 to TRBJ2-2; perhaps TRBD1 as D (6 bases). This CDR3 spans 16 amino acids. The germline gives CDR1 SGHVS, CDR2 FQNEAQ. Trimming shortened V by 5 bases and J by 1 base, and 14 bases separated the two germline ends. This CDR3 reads CASSPKWTENTGELFF. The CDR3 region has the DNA TGTGCCAGCAGCCCCAAGTGGACAGAGAACACCGGGGAGCTGTTTTTT.

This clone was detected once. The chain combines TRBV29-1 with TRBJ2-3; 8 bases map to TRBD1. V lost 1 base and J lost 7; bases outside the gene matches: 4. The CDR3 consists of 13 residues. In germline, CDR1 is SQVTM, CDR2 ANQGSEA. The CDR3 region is CSVEGRGLNTQYF. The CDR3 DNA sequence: TGCAGCGTTGAAGGCAGGGGGCTGAATACGCAGTATTTT.